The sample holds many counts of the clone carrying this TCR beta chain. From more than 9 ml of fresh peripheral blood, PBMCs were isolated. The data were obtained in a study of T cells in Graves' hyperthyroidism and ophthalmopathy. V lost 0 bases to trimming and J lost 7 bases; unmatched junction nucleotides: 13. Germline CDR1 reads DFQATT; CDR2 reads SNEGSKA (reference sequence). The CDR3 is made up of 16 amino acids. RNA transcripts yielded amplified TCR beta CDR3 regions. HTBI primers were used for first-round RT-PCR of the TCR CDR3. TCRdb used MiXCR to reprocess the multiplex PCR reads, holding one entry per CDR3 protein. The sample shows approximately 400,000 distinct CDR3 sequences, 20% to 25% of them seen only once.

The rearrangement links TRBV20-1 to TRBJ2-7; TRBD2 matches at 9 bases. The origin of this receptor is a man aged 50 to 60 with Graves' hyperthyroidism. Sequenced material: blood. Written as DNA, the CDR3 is TGCAGTGCTAGAGACCCCATGGGACTAACTAGCGGGGAGCAGTACTTC. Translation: CSARDPMGLTSGEQYF.